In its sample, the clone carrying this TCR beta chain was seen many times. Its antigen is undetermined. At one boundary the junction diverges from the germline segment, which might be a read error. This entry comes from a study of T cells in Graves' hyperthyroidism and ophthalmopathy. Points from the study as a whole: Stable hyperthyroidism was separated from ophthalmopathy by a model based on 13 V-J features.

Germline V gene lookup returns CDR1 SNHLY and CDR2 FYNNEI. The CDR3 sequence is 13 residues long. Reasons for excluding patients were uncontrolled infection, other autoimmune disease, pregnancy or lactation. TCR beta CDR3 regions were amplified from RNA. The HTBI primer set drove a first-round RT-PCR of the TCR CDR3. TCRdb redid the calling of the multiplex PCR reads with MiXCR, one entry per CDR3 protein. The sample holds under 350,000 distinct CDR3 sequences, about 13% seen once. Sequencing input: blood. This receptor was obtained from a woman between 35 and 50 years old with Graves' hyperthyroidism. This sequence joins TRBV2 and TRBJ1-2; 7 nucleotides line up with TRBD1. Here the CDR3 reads CASREDRVGGYTF. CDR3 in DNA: TGTGCCAGCAGGGAAGACAGGGTTGGGGGCTACACCTTC. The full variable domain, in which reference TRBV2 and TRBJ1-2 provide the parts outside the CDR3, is EPEVTQTPSHQVTQMGQEVILRCVPISNHLYFYWYRQILGQKVEFLVSFYNNEISEKSEIFDDQFSVERPDGSNFTLKIRSTKLEDSAMYFCASREDRVGGYTFGSGTRLTVV.